This TCR beta chain emerged from a study of post-analysis software for immune sequencing data. For the study at large: Courses of disease covered relapsing-remitting, secondary progressive and progressive-relapsing multiple sclerosis. Study results and caveats: Normalized Chao1 diversity was significantly lower in multiple sclerosis patients than in controls. Relative to controls, patients had 4 or 5 TRBV segments at higher frequency, with TRBV5-6, TRBV5-1 and TRBV20-1 among these.

Comments on this clonotype: Its antigen remains unidentified.

With 0 bases clipped from V and 3 bases from J, the junction kept 4 bases outside the gene matches. The CDR3 contains 15 residues. Germline CDR1 MGHRA, CDR2 YSYEKL. The TCR beta cDNA libraries carried unique molecular identifiers. TCRdb reprocessed the PCR reads via MiXCR and lists one record per CDR3 protein. The table shows fewer than 600,000 distinct CDR3 sequences, with 40% to 55% occurring only once. Sequenced input: blood. The gene calls are TRBV4-1 and TRBJ2-5, with 7 bases matching TRBD2. This clonotype originated in a girl aged 5 to 17 with multiple sclerosis. DNA for the CDR3: TGCGCCAGCAGCCAAGATCGTCTAGCGGAAGAGACCCAGTACTTC. It encodes CASSQDRLAEETQYF.